This T cell receptor (beta chain) was recovered during a study of radiotherapy plus CTLA-4 blockade in lung cancer (dated by TCRdb to the late 2010s). Context from the whole study: Objective responses were observed in 15% to 20% of enrolled patients, and disease control was achieved in 31%. Here is what the overall study found, with its caveats: The strongest predictors of response, as reported, were early dynamic changes in blood T cell clones along with a rise in serum interferon-beta after radiation. After treatment with radiotherapy and ipilimumab, TCR clones that came from tumors expanded in the peripheral blood.

The library came from the immunoSEQ multiplex PCR assay. The table was pulled from immuneACCESS by TCRdb, which kept in-frame rearrangements only. Such tables lose some clones; where checked, under half of the loss comes from unresolved V genes, and the rest has no known cause. This sample comprises about 83,000 clones, under 80% of them detected only once. The top ten clonotypes cover more than 3.5% of the sample. In this study, focal radiation therapy paired with CTLA-4 blockade (ipilimumab) was tested in patients who had chemo-refractory metastatic non-small-cell lung cancer. About this clone itself: Its cognate antigen has yet to be identified. Within one base of it there is no much larger clone, and no base qualities were kept.

This TCR was recovered from a human donor with non-small cell lung cancer who had a partial response to radiotherapy plus ipilimumab. Some clones in this sample may be carry-over from other donors' samples. This sample comprised peripheral blood, obtained from a patient treated with radiotherapy plus ipilimumab.

The sequenced DNA: TGTGCCAGCAGTTTAGGTTCCGAGCAGTACTTC. Its protein product is CASSLGSEQYF. The receptor chain draws on TRBV28 and TRBJ2-5, with the identity of the D gene unclear. The end of the DNA is better explained by TRBJ2-7, so the J call may be wrong. The CDR3 runs 11 amino acids, cysteine and phenylalanine included. The entry retains the CDR3 DNA only, 33 bases that are in frame from base 1. The germline V gene supplies CDR1 MDHEN and CDR2 SYDVKM.